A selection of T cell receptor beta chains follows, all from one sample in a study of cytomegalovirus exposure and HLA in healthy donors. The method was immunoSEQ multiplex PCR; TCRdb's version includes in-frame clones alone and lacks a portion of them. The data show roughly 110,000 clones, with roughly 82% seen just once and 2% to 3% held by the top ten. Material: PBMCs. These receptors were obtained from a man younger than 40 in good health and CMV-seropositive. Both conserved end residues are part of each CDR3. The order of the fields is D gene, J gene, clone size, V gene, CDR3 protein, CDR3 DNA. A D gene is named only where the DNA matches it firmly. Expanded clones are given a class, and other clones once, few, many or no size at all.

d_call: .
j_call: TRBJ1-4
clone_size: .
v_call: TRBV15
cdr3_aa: CATSPERAVGEKLFF
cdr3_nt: TGTGCCACCAGCCCAGAGAGGGCAGTCGGTGAAAAACTGTTTTTT

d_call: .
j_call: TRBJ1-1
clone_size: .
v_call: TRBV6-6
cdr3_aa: CASSYLDGDTEAFF
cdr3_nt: TGTGCCAGCAGTTACCTCGACGGGGACACTGAAGCTTTCTTT

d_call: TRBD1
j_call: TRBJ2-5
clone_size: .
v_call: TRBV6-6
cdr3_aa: CASSYSGQTYQETQYF
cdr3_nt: TGTGCCAGCAGTTACTCGGGACAGACGTACCAAGAGACCCAGTACTTC

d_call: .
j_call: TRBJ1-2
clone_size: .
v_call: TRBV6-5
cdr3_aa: CASSETGNYGYTF
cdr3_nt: TGTGCCAGCAGTGAAACAGGCAACTATGGCTACACCTTC

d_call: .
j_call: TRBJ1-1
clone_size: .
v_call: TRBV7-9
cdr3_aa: CASSLRWGGNTEAFF
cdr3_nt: TGTGCCAGCAGCTTAAGGTGGGGGGGGAACACTGAAGCTTTCTTT

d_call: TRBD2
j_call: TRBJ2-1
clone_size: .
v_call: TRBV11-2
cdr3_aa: CASRMTSGGGNEQFF
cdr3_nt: TGTGCCAGCAGGATGACTAGCGGGGGGGGCAATGAGCAGTTCTTC

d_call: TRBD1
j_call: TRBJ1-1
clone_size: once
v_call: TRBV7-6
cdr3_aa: CASSSGTGSRTEAFF
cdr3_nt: TGTGCCAGCAGCTCCGGGACAGGGTCACGCACTGAAGCTTTCTTT

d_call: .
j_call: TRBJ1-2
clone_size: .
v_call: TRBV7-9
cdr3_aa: CASSHRSDYGYTF
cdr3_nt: TGTGCCAGCAGCCACAGATCAGACTATGGCTACACCTTC

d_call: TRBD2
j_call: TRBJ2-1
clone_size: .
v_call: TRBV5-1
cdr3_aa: CASSSLAGVPTNEQFF
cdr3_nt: TGCGCCAGCAGCTCCCTAGCGGGGGTTCCGACTAATGAGCAGTTCTTC

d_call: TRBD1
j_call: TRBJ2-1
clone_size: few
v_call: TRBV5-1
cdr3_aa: CASSSPPGQEKFF
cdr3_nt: TGCGCCAGCAGCTCGCCGCCGGGACAGGAGAAGTTCTTC

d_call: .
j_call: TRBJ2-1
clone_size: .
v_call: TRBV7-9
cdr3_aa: CSSSLAAGIYNEQFF
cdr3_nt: TGTTCCAGCAGCTTAGCTGCAGGGATCTACAATGAGCAGTTCTTC

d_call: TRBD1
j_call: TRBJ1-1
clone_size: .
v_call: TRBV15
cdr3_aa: CATSRGTTGGEAFF
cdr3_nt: TGTGCCACCAGCAGAGGGACTACAGGGGGCGAAGCTTTCTTT

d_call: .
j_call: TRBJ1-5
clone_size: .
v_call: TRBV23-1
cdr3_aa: CASTLGRDQPQHF
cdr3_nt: TGCGCCAGCACTCTAGGGCGGGATCAGCCCCAGCATTTT

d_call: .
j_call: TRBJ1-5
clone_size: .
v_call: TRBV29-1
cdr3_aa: CSVSGPREGNQPQHF
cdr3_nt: TGCAGCGTTTCTGGTCCCAGGGAGGGCAATCAGCCCCAGCATTTT

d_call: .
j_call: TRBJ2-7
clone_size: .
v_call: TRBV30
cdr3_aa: CAWTTGTSYEQYF
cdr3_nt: TGTGCCTGGACCACAGGTACTTCTTACGAGCAGTACTTC

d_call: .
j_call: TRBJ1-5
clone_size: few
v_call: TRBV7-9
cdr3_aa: CASSTSRTEGNQPQHF
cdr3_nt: TGTGCCAGCAGCACCTCCCGGACGGAGGGCAATCAGCCCCAGCATTTT

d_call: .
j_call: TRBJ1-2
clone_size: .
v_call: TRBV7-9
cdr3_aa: CASSYDRSYGYTF
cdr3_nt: TGTGCCAGCAGCTATGACAGATCCTATGGCTACACCTTC

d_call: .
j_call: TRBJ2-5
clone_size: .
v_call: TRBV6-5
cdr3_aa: CASSEQSTQETQYF
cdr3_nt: TGTGCCAGCAGTGAACAGAGCACCCAAGAGACCCAGTACTTC

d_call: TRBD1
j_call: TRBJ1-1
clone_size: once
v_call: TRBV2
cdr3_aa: CASRETGDTEAFF
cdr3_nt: TGTGCCAGCAGAGAAACAGGGGACACTGAAGCTTTCTTT

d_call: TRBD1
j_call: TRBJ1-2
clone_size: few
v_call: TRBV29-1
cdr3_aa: CSVVYSGTGYGYTF
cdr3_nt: TGCAGCGTTGTATATTCCGGGACAGGGTATGGCTACACCTTC

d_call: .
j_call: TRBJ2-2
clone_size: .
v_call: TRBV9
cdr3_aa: CASSVAPNSPGELFF
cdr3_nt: TGTGCCAGCAGCGTAGCCCCCAATTCCCCCGGGGAGCTGTTTTTT

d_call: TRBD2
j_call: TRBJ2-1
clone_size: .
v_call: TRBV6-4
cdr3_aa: CASSDQTSGDYNEQFF
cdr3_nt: TGTGCCAGCAGTGACCAGACTAGCGGGGACTACAATGAGCAGTTCTTC

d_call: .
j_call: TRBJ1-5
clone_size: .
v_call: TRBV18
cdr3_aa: CASSPRSGNQPQHF
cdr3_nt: TGTGCCAGCTCACCGAGATCGGGCAATCAGCCCCAGCATTTT

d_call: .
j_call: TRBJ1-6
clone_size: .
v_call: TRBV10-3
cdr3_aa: CAISEGARGDSPLHF
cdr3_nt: TGTGCCATCAGTGAGGGCGCCCGGGGGGATTCACCCCTCCACTTT

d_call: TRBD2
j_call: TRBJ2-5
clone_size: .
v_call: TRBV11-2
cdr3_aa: CASSSHPSGGETQYF
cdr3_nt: TGTGCCAGCAGCTCACATCCTAGCGGGGGAGAGACCCAGTACTTC

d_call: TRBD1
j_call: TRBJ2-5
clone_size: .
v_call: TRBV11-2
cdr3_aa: CASSLVVGQGTETQYF
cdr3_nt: TGTGCCAGCAGCTTAGTAGTTGGACAGGGGACGGAGACCCAGTACTTC

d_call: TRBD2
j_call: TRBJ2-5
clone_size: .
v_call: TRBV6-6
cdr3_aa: CASSPSGGTGTQYF
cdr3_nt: TGTGCCAGCAGTCCCAGCGGGGGTACAGGGACCCAGTACTTC

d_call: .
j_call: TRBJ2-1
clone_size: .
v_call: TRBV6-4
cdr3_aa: CASSEKGGDYNEQFF
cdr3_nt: TGTGCCAGCAGTGAAAAAGGGGGTGACTACAATGAGCAGTTCTTC

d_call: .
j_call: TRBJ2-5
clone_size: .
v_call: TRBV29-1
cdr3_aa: CSVRNRGGQETQYF
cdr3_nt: TGCAGCGTTAGGAACAGGGGAGGCCAAGAGACCCAGTACTTC

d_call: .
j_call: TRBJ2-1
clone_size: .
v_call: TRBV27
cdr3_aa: CASSFWGGLDNEQFF
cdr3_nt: TGTGCCAGCAGTTTCTGGGGGGGGCTGGACAATGAGCAGTTCTTC

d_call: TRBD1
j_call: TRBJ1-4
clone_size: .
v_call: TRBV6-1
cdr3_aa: CAAEGDRGREKLFF
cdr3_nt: TGTGCCGCAGAGGGGGACAGGGGGCGAGAAAAACTGTTTTTT

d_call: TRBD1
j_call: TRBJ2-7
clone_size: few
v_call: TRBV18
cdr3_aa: CASSPGDRAYEQYF
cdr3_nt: TGTGCCAGCTCGCCCGGGGACAGGGCCTACGAGCAGTACTTC

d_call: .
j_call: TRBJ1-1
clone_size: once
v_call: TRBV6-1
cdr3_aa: CASSWDNMNTEAFF
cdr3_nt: TGTGCCAGCAGTTGGGACAACATGAACACTGAAGCTTTCTTT

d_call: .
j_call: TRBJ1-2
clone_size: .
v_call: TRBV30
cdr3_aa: CAWGSGQSMGYTF
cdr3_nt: TGTGCCTGGGGGTCCGGACAGTCTATGGGGTACACCTTC

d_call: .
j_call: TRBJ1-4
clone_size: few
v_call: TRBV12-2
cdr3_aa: CASRPRVPLPPPTNDEKLFF
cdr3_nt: TGTGCAAGTCGCCCCAGGGTCCCTCTTCCCCCCCCAACTAATGATGAAAAACTGTTTTTT

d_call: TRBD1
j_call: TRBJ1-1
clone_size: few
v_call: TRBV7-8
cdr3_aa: CASSLESRGRGEAFF
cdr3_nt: TGTGCCAGCAGCTTAGAGTCCAGGGGGCGAGGTGAAGCTTTCTTT

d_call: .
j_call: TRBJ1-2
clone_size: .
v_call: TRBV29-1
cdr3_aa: CSVQKTGPYGYTF
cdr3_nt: TGCAGCGTCCAAAAAACAGGGCCCTATGGCTACACCTTC

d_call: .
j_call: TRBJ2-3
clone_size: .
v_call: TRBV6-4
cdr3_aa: CATGRTSTDTQYF
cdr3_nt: TGTGCCACCGGACGGACTAGCACAGATACGCAGTATTTT

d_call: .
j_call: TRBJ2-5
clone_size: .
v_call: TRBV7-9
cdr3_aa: CSSSLPGDQETQYF
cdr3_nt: TGTTCCAGCAGCTTACCAGGGGACCAAGAGACCCAGTACTTC

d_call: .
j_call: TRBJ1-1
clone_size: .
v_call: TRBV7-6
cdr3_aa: CASSVAGRNTEAFF
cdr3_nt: TGTGCCAGCAGCGTAGCCGGGAGGAACACTGAAGCTTTCTTT